Following are 11 T cell receptor beta chains from one sample sequenced in a study of shared clonotypes between healthy human individuals. Using immunoSEQ multiplex PCR, the repertoire was profiled, and TCRdb retains in-frame clones only, with some absent. The sample carries 600,000 to 800,000 clones, over 60% recorded once. Input material: memory CD4+ T cells sorted from blood. Subset of the sample: CD45RA-negative fraction. The receptors originated from a woman aged 25 to 45 in good health.

V gene TRBV5-5 combines with J gene TRBJ2-7; TRBD2 might be the D (6 bases). The CDR3 is made up of 18 amino acids. The ends were cut back, 0 bases at V and 7 bases at J, with 26 bases in the middle. Germline V gives CDR1 SGHKS, CDR2 YYEKEE (reference sequence). The DNA for the CDR3 is TGTGCCAGCAGCTTGGCCACGCCAGTGGGACTCCCCCATTATGAGCAGTACTTC. This gives the protein CASSLATPVGLPHYEQYF. Combining the CDR3 with reference TRBV5-5 and TRBJ2-7 gives the whole variable domain DAGVTQSPTHLIKTRGQQVTLRCSPISGHKSVSWYQQVLGQGPQFIFQYYEKEERGRGNFPDRFSARQFPNYSSELNVNALLLGDSALYLCASSLATPVGLPHYEQYFGPGTRLTVT.

The rearrangement links TRBV5-4 to TRBJ1-1; no reliable D call. Deletions cut 4 bases from V and 7 bases from J, with 23 bases between. Germline assignment: CDR1 SGHNT and CDR2 YYREEE (reference sequence). This CDR3 comprises 16 residues. The CDR3 bases are TGTGCCAGCAGCGCCTTAAACAGTAGACCTCGGGGTGAAGCTTTCTTT. This codes for CASSALNSRPRGEAFF.

The rearrangement uses TRBV13 and TRBJ1-1, with 7 bases fitting TRBD1. CDR3 length equals 14 residues. The germline V gene encodes CDR1 PRHDT and CDR2 FYEKMQ (reference sequence). The trim removed 4 bases at V and 5 bases at J, leaving 7 bases unmatched. The chain's CDR3 is CASSSEQGVTEAFF. CDR3 bases: TGTGCCAGCAGCTCAGAGCAGGGGGTAACTGAAGCTTTCTTT.

A note on this clone: Distinct nucleotide sequences in the sample also encode this CDR3. V and J are TRBV5-1 and TRBJ2-5; 9 nucleotides match TRBD2. Germline V CDR1 and CDR2: SGHRS, YFSETQ. The CDR3 has 14 residues. J lost 5 bases, V lost 0 bases, and 2 bases had no gene match. CDR3 DNA: TGCGCCAGCAGCTTGGTTAGCGGGAGCGAGACCCAGTACTTC. It is translated as CASSLVSGSETQYF.

For this clone: The identical CDR3 is also encoded by other nucleotide sequences in the sample. CDR3 loop: CASSRTSGTYEQYF. The CDR3, as DNA: TGTGCCAGCAGCAGGACTAGCGGGACGTACGAGCAGTACTTC. This rearrangement joins TRBV6-5 to TRBJ2-7; 12 bases fit TRBD2. Losses at the gene ends were 6 bases for V and 4 bases for J; bases not matched to a gene: 4. The CDR3 sequence is 14 residues long. Germline CDR1 MNHEY, CDR2 SVGAGI.

CDR3 region: CAWRNGRDRPGEQYF. CDR3 coding DNA: TGTGCCTGGAGGAATGGGCGGGACAGGCCGGGGGAGCAGTACTTC. The V and J genes are TRBV30 and TRBJ2-7; 8 bases match TRBD1. Germline loops: CDR1 GTSNPN, CDR2 SVGIG (reference sequence). Trimming removed 3 bases from V and 7 bases from J; junction bases left unmatched: 14. The CDR3 consists of 15 residues.

The chain links TRBV6-1 to TRBJ1-5; TRBD1 agrees at 7 bases. Losses at the gene ends were 7 bases for V and 3 bases for J; bases not matched to a gene: 3. Germline CDR1 is MNHNS and CDR2 is SASEGT. The length of the CDR3 is 13 residues. The CDR3 protein is CASKGQVNQPQHF. The CDR3 DNA is TGTGCCAGCAAAGGACAGGTCAATCAGCCCCAGCATTTT.

This clone was seen repeatedly, ten times or more. The chain carries TRBV6-1 and TRBJ1-5; TRBD1 is a possible D gene (6 bases). This CDR3 comprises 13 residues. With 10 bases removed from V and 3 bases from J, the gap between germline ends came to 13 bases. The V gene's germline CDR1 is MNHNS and CDR2 SASEGT. The CDR3 spells CATTDRFNQPQHF. The CDR3 DNA reads TGTGCCACTACGGACAGATTCAATCAGCCCCAGCATTTT.

There are a few counts of this clone. The CDR3 DNA sequence: TGTGCCAGCAGTTCTCCCCTGGGGGGGGCACTAACGAACGGTGAGCAGTTCTTC. Its protein is CASSSPLGGALTNGEQFF. This chain joins TRBV28 and TRBJ2-1; D might be TRBD2 (7 bases). CDR3 length: 18 amino acids. With 4 bases removed from V and 9 bases from J, the gap between germline ends came to 28 bases. Germline loops: CDR1 MDHEN, CDR2 SYDVKM.

At least ten counts were recorded for this clone. This chain links TRBV5-1 with TRBJ2-3; D is uncertain. Germline loops: CDR1 SGHRS, CDR2 YFSETQ. The CDR3 has 13 residues. Trimming pared 3 bases from V and 2 bases from J, leaving 7 bases between. CDR3 region: CASSSTFTDTQYF. The CDR3 DNA follows: TGCGCCAGCAGCTCTACTTTCACAGATACGCAGTATTTT.

The J gene is TRBJ2-5, the V gene TRBV14; TRBD1 is a possible D gene (6 bases). Germline lookup yields CDR1 SGHDN and CDR2 FVKESK. Trimming removed 3 bases from V and 2 bases from J, with 19 bases in between. The CDR3 has 17 residues. CDR3 region: CASSHQTGTRPQETQYF. The CDR3 coding sequence is TGTGCCAGCAGCCACCAGACAGGTACCCGGCCACAAGAGACCCAGTACTTC.